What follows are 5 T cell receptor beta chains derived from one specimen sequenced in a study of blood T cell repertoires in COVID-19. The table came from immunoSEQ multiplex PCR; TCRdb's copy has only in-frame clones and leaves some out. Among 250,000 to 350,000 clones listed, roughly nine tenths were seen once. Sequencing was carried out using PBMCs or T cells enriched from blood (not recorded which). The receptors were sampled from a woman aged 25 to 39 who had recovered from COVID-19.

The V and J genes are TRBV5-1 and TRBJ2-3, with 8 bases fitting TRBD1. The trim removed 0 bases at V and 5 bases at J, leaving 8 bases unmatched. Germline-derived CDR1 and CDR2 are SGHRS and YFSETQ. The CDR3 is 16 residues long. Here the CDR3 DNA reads TGCGCCAGCAGCTTGGCCGGCAGGGGGCGTCTAGATACGCAGTATTTT. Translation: CASSLAGRGRLDTQYF.

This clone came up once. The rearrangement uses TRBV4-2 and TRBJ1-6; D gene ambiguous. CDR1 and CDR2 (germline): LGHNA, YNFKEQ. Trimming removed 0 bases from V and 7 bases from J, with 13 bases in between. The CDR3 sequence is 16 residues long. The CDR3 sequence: CASSQDLMAVNSPLHF. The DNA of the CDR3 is TGTGCCAGCAGCCAAGATCTTATGGCGGTCAATTCACCCCTCCACTTT.

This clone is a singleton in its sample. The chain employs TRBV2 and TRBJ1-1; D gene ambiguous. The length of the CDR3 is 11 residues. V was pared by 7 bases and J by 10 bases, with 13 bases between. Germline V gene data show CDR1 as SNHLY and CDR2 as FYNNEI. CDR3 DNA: TGTGCCAGCAACCCAGGCTTGAGAGCTTTCTTT. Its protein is CASNPGLRAFF.

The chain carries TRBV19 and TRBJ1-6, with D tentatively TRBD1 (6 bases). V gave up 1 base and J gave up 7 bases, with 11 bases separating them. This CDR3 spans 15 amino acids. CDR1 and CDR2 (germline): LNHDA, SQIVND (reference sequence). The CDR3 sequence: CASSIGTAGNSPLHF. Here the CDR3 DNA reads TGTGCCAGTAGTATAGGGACAGCCGGAAATTCACCCCTCCACTTT.

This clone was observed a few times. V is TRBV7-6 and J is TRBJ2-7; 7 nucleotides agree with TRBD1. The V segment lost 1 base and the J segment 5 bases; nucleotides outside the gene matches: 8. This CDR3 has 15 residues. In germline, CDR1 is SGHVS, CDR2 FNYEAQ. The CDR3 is CASSLVGGPGDEQYF. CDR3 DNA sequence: TGTGCCAGCAGCTTAGTAGGGGGCCCGGGCGACGAGCAGTACTTC.